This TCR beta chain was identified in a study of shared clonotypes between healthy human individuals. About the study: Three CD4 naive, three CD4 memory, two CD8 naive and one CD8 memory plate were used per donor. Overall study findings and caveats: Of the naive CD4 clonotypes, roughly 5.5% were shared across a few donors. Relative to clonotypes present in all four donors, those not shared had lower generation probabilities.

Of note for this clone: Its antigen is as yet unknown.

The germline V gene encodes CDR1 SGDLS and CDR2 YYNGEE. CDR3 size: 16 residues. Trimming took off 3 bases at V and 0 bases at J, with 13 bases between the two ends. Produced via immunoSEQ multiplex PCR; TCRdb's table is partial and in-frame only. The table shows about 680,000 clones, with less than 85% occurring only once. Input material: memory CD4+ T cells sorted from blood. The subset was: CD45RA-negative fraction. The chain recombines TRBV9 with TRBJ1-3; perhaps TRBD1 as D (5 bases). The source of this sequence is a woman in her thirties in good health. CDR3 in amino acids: CASSAHGTVSGNTIYF. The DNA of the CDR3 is TGTGCCAGCAGCGCCCACGGGACCGTCTCTGGAAACACCATATATTTT.